One sample yielded the 15 T cell receptor beta chains listed below, sequenced in a study of blood T cell repertoires in COVID-19. Sequenced by immunoSEQ multiplex PCR; TCRdb stores in-frame clones only, minus some. Counted here are 95,000 to 150,000 clones, about 74% occurring once; the ten biggest clones make up approximately 7.9%. The source material was peripheral blood. The receptors shown here come from a human donor in a cohort sampled during active COVID-19.

This clone has a single count. The V gene is TRBV6-5, the J gene TRBJ1-2; the D is unclear. V was shortened by 6 bases and J by 8 bases, with 13 bases between the two germline ends. The germline V gene has CDR1 MNHEY and CDR2 SVGAGI. There are 12 residues in the CDR3. The CDR3 is CASRLAGWGYTF. In nucleotides, the CDR3 is TGTGCCAGCAGGTTGGCGGGTTGGGGCTACACCTTC.

The chain employs TRBV29-1 and TRBJ2-7, with TRBD1 identical over 10 bases. J was trimmed by 2 bases and V by 0 bases; bases with no gene match: 7. Germline CDR1 is SQVTM and CDR2 is ANQGSEA. This CDR3 has 16 amino acids. The CDR3 protein is CSVEDPGQGRTYEQYF. The DNA for the CDR3 is TGCAGCGTTGAAGATCCGGGACAGGGGCGGACCTACGAGCAGTACTTC.

This chain uses TRBV5-6 with TRBJ2-5; tentatively, D is TRBD2 (5 bases). Germline loops: CDR1 SGHDT, CDR2 YYEEEE. V lost 4 bases, J lost 5 bases, and 15 bases lay in between. The CDR3 consists of 14 residues. Here the CDR3 reads CASSLGVATETQYF. CDR3 in DNA: TGTGCCAGCAGCCTCGGGGTGGCTACGGAGACCCAGTACTTC.

This rearrangement joins TRBV27 to TRBJ1-5; 7 bases match TRBD1. J was trimmed by 2 bases and V by 6 bases; bases with no gene match: 1. Germline V lookup: CDR1 MNHEY, CDR2 SMNVEV (reference sequence). The CDR3 loop spans 13 amino acids. Here the CDR3 DNA reads TGTGCCAGCAGCGACAGGGGCAATCAGCCCCAGCATTTT. This gives the protein CASSDRGNQPQHF.

The gene calls are TRBV10-1 and TRBJ2-7, with 9 bases fitting TRBD1. The CDR3 has 16 residues. Germline CDR1 WNHNN, CDR2 SYGVQD (reference sequence). Trimming removed 4 bases from V and 3 bases from J; junction bases left unmatched: 10. CDR3 nucleotide sequence: TGCGCCAGCAGTGTCGGACCTCCGGGACAGGGCTACGAGCAGTACTTC. Its protein is CASSVGPPGQGYEQYF.

The V gene is TRBV7-6, the J gene TRBJ2-7; 7 bases fit TRBD1. The junction had 10 bases not matched to a gene; V was cut back by 4 bases and J by 7 bases. This CDR3 region has 14 residues. From germline, CDR1 is SGHVS and CDR2 FNYEAQ. The CDR3 is CASSSTTGSYEQYF. The DNA for the CDR3 is TGTGCCAGCAGCTCCACGACAGGGAGTTATGAGCAGTACTTC. Drawing the rest from reference TRBV7-6 and TRBJ2-7, the complete variable domain is GAGVSQSPRYKVTKRGQDVALRCDPISGHVSLYWYRQALGQGPEFLTYFNYEAQQDKSGLPNDRFSAERPEGSISTLTIQRTEQRDSAMYRCASSSTTGSYEQYFGPGTRLTVT.

This chain links TRBV9 with TRBJ1-1; D is ambiguous. The germline V gene has CDR1 SGDLS and CDR2 YYNGEE. The CDR3 consists of 15 residues. V was clipped by 0 bases and J by 5 bases, with 14 bases between them. In DNA form, the CDR3 reads TGTGCCAGCAGCGTAGATAGCTCTCGGGGAACTGAAGCTTTCTTT. Its translation: CASSVDSSRGTEAFF.

V and J are TRBV27 and TRBJ2-7; tentatively, D is TRBD2 (5 bases). The CDR3 spans 14 residues. V lost 8 bases to trimming and J lost 6 bases, with 20 bases between them. CDR1 and CDR2 (germline): MNHEY, SMNVEV (reference sequence). In DNA, the CDR3 is TGTGCCAGCGCCCCCGACGGGGTATCGAGCGAGCAGTACTTC. Protein product: CASAPDGVSSEQYF.

This chain connects TRBV5-6 to TRBJ2-3; 15 bases match TRBD2. The CDR3 is made up of 16 amino acids. Looked up from germline, CDR1 is SGHDT and CDR2 is YYEEEE. V shed 4 bases and J 6 bases; nucleotides not matched to a gene: 6. The CDR3 sequence is CASSLPGLAGGDTQYF. CDR3 DNA: TGTGCCAGCAGCCTCCCCGGACTAGCGGGGGGGGATACGCAGTATTTT. The full variable domain, rest sourced from reference TRBV5-6 and TRBJ2-3, is DAGVTQSPTHLIKTRGQQVTLRCSPKSGHDTVSWYQQALGQGPQFIFQYYEEEERQRGNFPDRFSGHQFPNYSSELNVNALLLGDSALYLCASSLPGLAGGDTQYFGPGTRLTVL.

This rearrangement joins TRBV5-6 to TRBJ2-7, with D perhaps TRBD2 (5 bases). V was shortened by 5 bases and J by 3 bases, with 18 bases between the two germline ends. The CDR3 runs 15 residues. Germline-derived CDR1 and CDR2 are SGHDT and YYEEEE. For the CDR3, the DNA is TGTGCCAGCAGGCGACTTGCGGGCAACGACTACGAGCAGTACTTC. It yields the protein CASRRLAGNDYEQYF.

This chain links TRBV14 with TRBJ2-7, with TRBD1 matching 9 bases. The length of the CDR3 is 16 residues. Unmatched junction bases numbered 14, after V lost 5 bases and J lost 6 bases. Germline V gene lookup returns CDR1 SGHDN and CDR2 FVKESK. The DNA of the CDR3 is TGTGCCAGCAGCAAGTGGATCGGACAGGGGAAGGCCGAGCAGTACTTC. Residues: CASSKWIGQGKAEQYF.

The rearrangement joins TRBV29-1 to TRBJ2-7, with TRBD2 matching over 7 bases. Germline CDR1 SQVTM, CDR2 ANQGSEA. CDR3 size: 13 residues. The junction had 10 bases not matched to a gene; V was cut back by 7 bases and J by 4 bases. The DNA for the CDR3 is TGCAGCGCCACGACTAGCACCTCATACGAGCAGTACTTC. Translated, it gives CSATTSTSYEQYF.

This clone has only a few counts. The V gene is TRBV7-8, the J gene TRBJ2-7; D is ambiguous. Germline V CDR1 and CDR2: SGHVS, FQNEAQ. Trimming stripped 6 bases from V and 2 bases from J, with 11 bases between. The CDR3 sequence is 13 residues long. As DNA, the CDR3 is TGTGCCAGCAGTCCCGGGTTTACCTACGAGCAGTACTTC. This codes for CASSPGFTYEQYF.

This chain joins TRBV29-1 and TRBJ2-2; tentative D call: TRBD2 (5 bases). The V gene lost 1 base and the J gene lost 5 bases, with 8 bases spanning the gap. CDR1 SQVTM and CDR2 ANQGSEA come from the germline V gene. The CDR3 is 13 amino acids. CDR3 in DNA: TGCAGCGTTGAAGTTCGGGGTACCGGGGAGCTGTTTTTT. It specifies CSVEVRGTGELFF.

The rearrangement joins TRBV11-3 to TRBJ2-1, with TRBD2 identical over 7 bases. The trim removed 1 base at V and 13 bases at J, leaving 7 bases unmatched. Germline V gives CDR1 SGHNT, CDR2 YENEEA. The CDR3 is 13 amino acids. The CDR3 is CASSLGASGDQFF. DNA for the CDR3: TGTGCCAGCAGCTTAGGGGCTAGCGGAGATCAGTTCTTC.